The T cell receptor (beta chain) under discussion was sequenced for a study of cytomegalovirus exposure and HLA in healthy donors. This PCR relied on a set of 60 Vbeta primers and 13 Jbeta primers. Some clones are missing from TCRdb's copy, which holds only in-frame ones; the method was immunoSEQ multiplex PCR. This sample has 170,000 or so clones; roughly 82% occur once, and the top ten carry approximately 0.47%. The specimen sequenced was PBMCs. The clonotype comes from a woman in her forties or fifties in good health and CMV-seronegative.

CDR3 amino acids: CASSLGADRGRREQYF. Here the CDR3 DNA reads TGTGCCAGCAGCTTAGGGGCGGACAGGGGGCGTCGGGAGCAGTACTTC. V usage is TRBV7-2 and J usage is TRBJ2-7; 11 positions agree with TRBD1. Germline values: CDR1 SGHTA, CDR2 FQGNSA. The CDR3 has 16 residues. V shed 1 base, J shed 7 bases, and the junction held 9 bases outside the gene matches.